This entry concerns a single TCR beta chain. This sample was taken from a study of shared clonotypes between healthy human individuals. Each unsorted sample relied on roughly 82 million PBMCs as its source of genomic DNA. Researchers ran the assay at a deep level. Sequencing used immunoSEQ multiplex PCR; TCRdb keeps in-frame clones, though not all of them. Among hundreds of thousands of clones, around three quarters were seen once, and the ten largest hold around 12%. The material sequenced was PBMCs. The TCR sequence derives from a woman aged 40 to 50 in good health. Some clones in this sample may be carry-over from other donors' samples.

The CDR3 loop reads CASSRDQTETQYF. DNA of the CDR3: TGTGCCAGCTCACGGGACCAGACGGAGACCCAGTACTTC. The V call is TRBV18, the J call TRBJ2-5; the D call may be TRBD1 or TRBD2 (5 bases each). Per the germline V gene, CDR1 is KGHSH and CDR2 is LQKENI. Deletions cut 4 bases from V and 5 bases from J, with 11 bases between. The CDR3 length is 13 residues.